This T cell receptor (beta chain) is drawn from a study of blood T cells in healthy people across ages. Study conclusions and caveats: The authors considered diversity estimates from one million T cells to be underestimates.

Points on this clonotype: The antigen is not known.

The V and J ends lost 8 bases and 10 bases, in that order; junction bases with no gene match: 14. The CDR3 spans 13 residues. Germline CDR1 is DFQATT and CDR2 is SNEGSKA (reference sequence). A second PCR of 7 to 11 cycles used a sample-barcoded 5' primer and a J-beta primer mix. TCRdb re-derived calls from the 5' RACE reads in MiXCR, one entry per CDR3 protein. The sample includes 1.5 million to 2 million distinct CDR3 sequences, 40% to 55% of them seen just once. The rearrangement joins TRBV20-1 to TRBJ1-5; 7 bases line up with TRBD1. The clonotype was recovered from a middle-aged woman in good health. Source material: blood. The CDR3 DNA is TGCAGTACCTCTATTGAGGGGGCCCGACCCCAGCATTTT. It encodes CSTSIEGARPQHF.